These T cell receptor beta chains were read from a single sample in a study of radiation and T cells in renal cell carcinoma. Method: immunoSEQ multiplex PCR; TCRdb's copy keeps in-frame clones and lacks some. The sample records about 120,000 clones, about four fifths being singletons. The specimen was blood, collected from a patient whose treatment included radiotherapy and nephrectomy. The origin of the receptors is a man in his forties or fifties with renal cell carcinoma. The CDR3 runs from the conserved cysteine through the conserved F or W. Each record gives: J gene, clone size, V gene, D gene, CDR3 DNA, CDR3 protein. The D gene is left open where the match is weak. For some rows the clone size is stated as once, few or many, or as a class when expanded; others skip it.

J: TRBJ1-3
size: -
V: TRBV6-1
D: -
DNA: TGTGCCAGCAGTGATCCTATTGACAATGGAAACACCATATATTTT
CDR3: CASSDPIDNGNTIYF

J: TRBJ2-1
size: -
V: TRBV6-1
D: -
DNA: TGTGCCAGCAGTGAAGGGCGAAGCTCCTACAATGAGCAGTTCTTC
CDR3: CASSEGRSSYNEQFF

J: TRBJ2-1
size: -
V: TRBV19
D: -
DNA: TGTGCCAGTAGTGCCCCCACCTATCGCTACAATGAGCAGTTCTTC
CDR3: CASSAPTYRYNEQFF

J: TRBJ2-5
size: once
V: TRBV7-6
D: TRBD2
DNA: TGTGCCAGCAGCTACACGGAAGCGGGAGGTCATGAGACCCAGTACTTC
CDR3: CASSYTEAGGHETQYF

J: TRBJ2-3
size: -
V: TRBV4-1
D: TRBD1
DNA: TGCGCCAGCAGCCAAGGACCGGGACAGGGTAATACGCAGTATTTT
CDR3: CASSQGPGQGNTQYF

J: TRBJ2-6
size: -
V: TRBV28
D: -
DNA: TGTGCCAGCAATACCCCCCTCTCTGGGGCCAACGTCCTGACTTTC
CDR3: CASNTPLSGANVLTF

J: TRBJ2-2
size: -
V: TRBV25-1
D: -
DNA: TGTGCCAGCAGTGCAACAAACCCGGGACCCGGGAACACCGGGGAGCTGTTTTTT
CDR3: CASSATNPGPGNTGELFF

J: TRBJ2-7
size: -
V: TRBV6-5
D: TRBD1
DNA: TGTGCCAGCTCCTCCGACAGGGTATACGAGCAGTACTTC
CDR3: CASSSDRVYEQYF

J: TRBJ1-4
size: -
V: TRBV28
D: -
DNA: TGTGCCAGCAGTATTAGGCGAGAAAAACTGTTTTTT
CDR3: CASSIRREKLFF

J: TRBJ2-7
size: once
V: TRBV7-6
D: -
DNA: TGTGCCAGCAGCCCGAGGACCCTGGGGGGTTCCGAGCAGTACTTC
CDR3: CASSPRTLGGSEQYF

J: TRBJ1-2
size: -
V: TRBV9
D: -
DNA: TGTGCCAGCAGGAGGGGGGATGGCTACACCTTC
CDR3: CASRRGDGYTF

J: TRBJ1-2
size: -
V: TRBV30
D: TRBD1
DNA: TGTGCCTGGAGTCCCACCGGGACAGGGCGTGTTAACTATGGCTACACCTTC
CDR3: CAWSPTGTGRVNYGYTF

J: TRBJ1-1
size: -
V: TRBV6-5
D: -
DNA: TGTGCCAGCAGTTACCCTGGTCAGAACACTGAAGCTTTCTTT
CDR3: CASSYPGQNTEAFF

J: TRBJ2-5
size: -
V: TRBV5-4
D: TRBD2
DNA: TGTGCCAGCAGCCCCACCCGAGGGACTAGCGGGAAGGAGACCCAGTACTTC
CDR3: CASSPTRGTSGKETQYF

J: TRBJ2-7
size: -
V: TRBV28
D: TRBD1
DNA: TGTGCCAGCGTGGCAGGGGGCTTGTACGAGCAGTACTTC
CDR3: CASVAGGLYEQYF

J: TRBJ1-2
size: -
V: TRBV5-1
D: TRBD1
DNA: TGCGCCAGCAGCTCCGGAAACGCACAGACAGGGTATGGCTACACCTTC
CDR3: CASSSGNAQTGYGYTF

J: TRBJ2-7
size: -
V: TRBV19
D: -
DNA: TGTGCCAGTAGTATAGACTACGGGACAAGCCACTACGAGCAGTACTTC
CDR3: CASSIDYGTSHYEQYF

J: TRBJ2-1
size: -
V: TRBV5-1
D: TRBD1
DNA: TGCGCCAGCAGCTCAACACCCACAGGGGGCTGGGGGAATGAGCAGTTCTTC
CDR3: CASSSTPTGGWGNEQFF

J: TRBJ2-7
size: -
V: TRBV7-2
D: TRBD1
DNA: TGTGCCAGCAGCCGGGACAGGGAATCCTACGAGCAGTACTTC
CDR3: CASSRDRESYEQYF

J: TRBJ2-1
size: once
V: TRBV20-1
D: -
DNA: TGCAGTCCCGGGAACAATGAGCAGTTCTTC
CDR3: CSPGNNEQFF

J: TRBJ2-5
size: -
V: TRBV7-7
D: -
DNA: TGTGCTAGCAGCTATGGGGTGGGGACCCAAGAGACCCAGTACTTC
CDR3: CASSYGVGTQETQYF

J: TRBJ1-1
size: -
V: TRBV5-6
D: -
DNA: TGTGCCAGCAGCCTGGGGGCCCTGGGGATGAACACTGAAGCTTTCTTT
CDR3: CASSLGALGMNTEAFF

J: TRBJ2-7
size: -
V: TRBV5-4
D: -
DNA: TGTGCCAGCAGCCCGCTTGGGGGGAGCTCCTACGAGCAGTACTTC
CDR3: CASSPLGGSSYEQYF